This paragraph reports one T cell receptor beta chain. The germline CDR1 and CDR2 sequences are GTSNPN and SVGIG (reference sequence). This CDR3 is built from 15 residues. Germline trimming cut 2 bases from V and 6 bases from J; bases unmatched to any gene: 8. TCRdb keeps only in-frame clones here, not all; method: immunoSEQ multiplex PCR. The sample carries 110,000 or so clones, around four fifths recorded once. The sample is drawn from a study of control samples from healthy donors and cancer patients. Specimen: blood. The chain employs TRBV30 and TRBJ2-2, with 8 bases aligning to TRBD2. The sequence was obtained from a man younger than 30 in good health. The DNA for the CDR3 is TGTGCCTGGAGTCCTGGGACTAGAGAATCCGGGGAGCTGTTTTTT. Its protein product is CAWSPGTRESGELFF.